These T cell receptor beta chains were read from a single sample in a study of OX40 agonist ivuxolimab in advanced cancers. Repertoires were generated with immunoSEQ multiplex PCR, while TCRdb's copy carries only in-frame clones and drops some. Among about 41,000 clones, 81% were seen once, and the ten largest hold over 2.5%. The sequencing here drew on CD4+ or CD8+ T cells sorted from blood, taken in a trial of the OX40 agonist ivuxolimab. Receptors were obtained from an adult with an advanced solid tumor such as melanoma, head and neck, liver or kidney cancer. Each CDR3 is given without its conserved first and last residue. The order of the fields is V gene, J gene, CDR3 protein.

v_call: TRBV7-2; j_call: TRBJ1-2; cdr3_aa: ASSSPRGGLGNYGYT
v_call: TRBV6-6; j_call: TRBJ2-2; cdr3_aa: ASSSSNTGELF
v_call: TRBV5-1; j_call: TRBJ2-3; cdr3_aa: ASSFAGGVDTQY
v_call: TRBV11-3; j_call: TRBJ2-1; cdr3_aa: ASSLGSYNEQF
v_call: TRBV6-6; j_call: TRBJ2-1; cdr3_aa: ASSLESGASYNEQF
v_call: TRBV29-1; j_call: TRBJ2-7; cdr3_aa: SVEAKEVTYEQY
v_call: TRBV7-9; j_call: TRBJ2-1; cdr3_aa: ASSFRDTNPYEQF
v_call: TRBV5-1; j_call: TRBJ2-3; cdr3_aa: ASKELAGVGDTQY
v_call: TRBV4-3; j_call: TRBJ2-7; cdr3_aa: ASSQLAGGTYEQY
v_call: TRBV6-5; j_call: TRBJ2-1; cdr3_aa: ASSYDRYNEQF
v_call: TRBV25-1; j_call: TRBJ2-4; cdr3_aa: ASGETGAGNIQY
v_call: TRBV5-6; j_call: TRBJ2-3; cdr3_aa: ASSRTVSTDTQY
v_call: TRBV5-1; j_call: TRBJ1-1; cdr3_aa: ASSLEAATEAF
v_call: TRBV5-1; j_call: TRBJ2-1; cdr3_aa: ASSQGEGPYNEQF
v_call: TRBV7-7; j_call: TRBJ2-1; cdr3_aa: ASSLGLRFEQF
v_call: TRBV19; j_call: TRBJ1-1; cdr3_aa: ASSIDGPARHVNTEAF
v_call: TRBV5-4; j_call: TRBJ2-7; cdr3_aa: ASSLTGGYEQY
v_call: TRBV2; j_call: TRBJ1-1; cdr3_aa: ASMGQANTEAF
v_call: TRBV9; j_call: TRBJ2-1; cdr3_aa: ASSVGLAGVIGEQF
v_call: TRBV7-9; j_call: TRBJ1-1; cdr3_aa: ASSFSNTEAF
v_call: TRBV6-1; j_call: TRBJ1-1; cdr3_aa: ASILGGTEAF
v_call: TRBV4-1; j_call: TRBJ2-5; cdr3_aa: ASSQVSYQETQY
v_call: TRBV5-1; j_call: TRBJ1-5; cdr3_aa: ASSQGQLNQPQH
v_call: TRBV5-1; j_call: TRBJ1-1; cdr3_aa: ASSLRDSTGEEAF
v_call: TRBV5-4; j_call: TRBJ2-1; cdr3_aa: ASSLGTSGSPRNEQF
v_call: TRBV5-4; j_call: TRBJ2-1; cdr3_aa: ASSLYNEQF
v_call: TRBV10-1; j_call: TRBJ2-1; cdr3_aa: ASSDGVAGFNEQF
v_call: TRBV5-1; j_call: TRBJ1-1; cdr3_aa: ASSPTGVRANTEAF
v_call: TRBV7-9; j_call: TRBJ2-2; cdr3_aa: ASSQGLAAGELF
v_call: TRBV7-9; j_call: TRBJ2-1; cdr3_aa: ASSPQAGGHEQF
v_call: TRBV5-1; j_call: TRBJ1-6; cdr3_aa: ASSLEVGQGGSPLH
v_call: TRBV5-1; j_call: TRBJ1-1; cdr3_aa: ASSLSGEDTEAF
v_call: TRBV2; j_call: TRBJ2-3; cdr3_aa: ASSDRVPTDTQY
v_call: TRBV27; j_call: TRBJ2-7; cdr3_aa: ASSLTSGATYEQY
v_call: TRBV4-1; j_call: TRBJ2-1; cdr3_aa: ASSQLAGSSDEQF
v_call: TRBV4-2; j_call: TRBJ2-3; cdr3_aa: ASSQQSWSTDTQY